This T cell receptor (beta chain) was sequenced during a study of cytomegalovirus exposure and HLA in healthy donors. Across the study: The approximately 690 first-cohort repertoires and the roughly 120 validation repertoires shared the same platform, a later analysis reported.

The CDR3 runs 15 residues. J lost 6 bases, V lost 4 bases, and 3 bases had no gene match. The germline CDR1 and CDR2 sequences are KGHSH and LQKENI. Study results and limitations: The authors listed 164 TCR beta chains as cytomegalovirus-associated.

This clone was seen a single time. Its target is unknown. Clones were sequenced by immunoSEQ multiplex PCR, and TCRdb holds only the in-frame ones, with some missing. The sample lists 55,000 to 65,000 clones; around 90% were seen once. The rearrangement links TRBV18 to TRBJ2-1; 13 bases align to TRBD2. Sequencing used PBMCs. This sequence was found in a man younger than 35 in good health and CMV-seronegative. The CDR3 sequence is CASSLTSGRANEQFF. The DNA for the CDR3 is TGTGCCAGCTCACTCACTAGCGGGAGGGCCAATGAGCAGTTCTTC. The variable domain in full, completed from reference TRBV18 and TRBJ2-1, reads NAGVMQNPRHLVRRRGQEARLRCSPMKGHSHVYWYRQLPEEGLKFMVYLQKENIIDESGMPKERFSAEFPKEGPSILRIQQVVRGDSAAYFCASSLTSGRANEQFFGPGTRLTVL.